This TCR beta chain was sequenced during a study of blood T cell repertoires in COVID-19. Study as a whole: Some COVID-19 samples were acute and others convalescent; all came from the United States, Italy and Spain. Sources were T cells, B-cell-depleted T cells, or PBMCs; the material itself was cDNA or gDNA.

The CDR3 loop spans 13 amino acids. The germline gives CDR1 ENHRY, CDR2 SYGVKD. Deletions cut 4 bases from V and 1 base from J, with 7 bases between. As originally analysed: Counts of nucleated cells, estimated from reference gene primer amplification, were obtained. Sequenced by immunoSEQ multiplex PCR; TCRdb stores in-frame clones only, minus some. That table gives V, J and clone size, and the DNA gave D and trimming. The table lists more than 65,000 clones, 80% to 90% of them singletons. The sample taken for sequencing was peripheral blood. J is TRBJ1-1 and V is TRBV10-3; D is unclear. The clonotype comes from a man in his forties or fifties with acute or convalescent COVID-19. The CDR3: CAISATSNTEAFF. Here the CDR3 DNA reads TGTGCCATCAGTGCGACATCGAACACTGAAGCTTTCTTT.